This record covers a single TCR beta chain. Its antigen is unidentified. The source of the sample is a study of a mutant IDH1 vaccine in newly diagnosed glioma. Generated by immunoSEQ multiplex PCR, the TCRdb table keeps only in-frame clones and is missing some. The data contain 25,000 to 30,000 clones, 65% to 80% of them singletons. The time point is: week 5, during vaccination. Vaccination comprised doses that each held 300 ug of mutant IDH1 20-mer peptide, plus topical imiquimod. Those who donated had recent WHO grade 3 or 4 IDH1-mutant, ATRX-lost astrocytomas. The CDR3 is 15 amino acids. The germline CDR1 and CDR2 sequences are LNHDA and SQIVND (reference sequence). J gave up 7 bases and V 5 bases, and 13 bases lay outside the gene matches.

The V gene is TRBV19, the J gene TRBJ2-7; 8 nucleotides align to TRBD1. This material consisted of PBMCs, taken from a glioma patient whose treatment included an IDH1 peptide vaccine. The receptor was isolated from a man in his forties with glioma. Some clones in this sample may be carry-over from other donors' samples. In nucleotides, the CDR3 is TGTGCCAGTAGTGACGACAGGGGTACTTCGGGTGAGCAGTACTTC. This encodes CASSDDRGTSGEQYF.